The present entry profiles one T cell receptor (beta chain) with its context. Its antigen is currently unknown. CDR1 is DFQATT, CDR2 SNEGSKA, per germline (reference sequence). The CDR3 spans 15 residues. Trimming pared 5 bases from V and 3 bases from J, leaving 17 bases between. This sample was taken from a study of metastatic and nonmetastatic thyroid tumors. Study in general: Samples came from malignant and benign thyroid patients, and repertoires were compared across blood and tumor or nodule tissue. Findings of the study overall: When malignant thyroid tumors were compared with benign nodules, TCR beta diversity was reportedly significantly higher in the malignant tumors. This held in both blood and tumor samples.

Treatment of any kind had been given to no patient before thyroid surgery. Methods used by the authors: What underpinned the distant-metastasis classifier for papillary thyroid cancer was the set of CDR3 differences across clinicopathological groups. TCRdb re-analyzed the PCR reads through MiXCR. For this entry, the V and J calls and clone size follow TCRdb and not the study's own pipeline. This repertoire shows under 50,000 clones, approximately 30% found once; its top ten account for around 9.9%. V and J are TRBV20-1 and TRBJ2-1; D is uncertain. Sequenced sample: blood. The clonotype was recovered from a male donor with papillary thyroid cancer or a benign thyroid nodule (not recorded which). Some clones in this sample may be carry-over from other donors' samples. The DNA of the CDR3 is TGCAGTGCTGGGCGGACCAAACCCCTCTACAATGAGCAGTTCTTC. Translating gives CSAGRTKPLYNEQFF.